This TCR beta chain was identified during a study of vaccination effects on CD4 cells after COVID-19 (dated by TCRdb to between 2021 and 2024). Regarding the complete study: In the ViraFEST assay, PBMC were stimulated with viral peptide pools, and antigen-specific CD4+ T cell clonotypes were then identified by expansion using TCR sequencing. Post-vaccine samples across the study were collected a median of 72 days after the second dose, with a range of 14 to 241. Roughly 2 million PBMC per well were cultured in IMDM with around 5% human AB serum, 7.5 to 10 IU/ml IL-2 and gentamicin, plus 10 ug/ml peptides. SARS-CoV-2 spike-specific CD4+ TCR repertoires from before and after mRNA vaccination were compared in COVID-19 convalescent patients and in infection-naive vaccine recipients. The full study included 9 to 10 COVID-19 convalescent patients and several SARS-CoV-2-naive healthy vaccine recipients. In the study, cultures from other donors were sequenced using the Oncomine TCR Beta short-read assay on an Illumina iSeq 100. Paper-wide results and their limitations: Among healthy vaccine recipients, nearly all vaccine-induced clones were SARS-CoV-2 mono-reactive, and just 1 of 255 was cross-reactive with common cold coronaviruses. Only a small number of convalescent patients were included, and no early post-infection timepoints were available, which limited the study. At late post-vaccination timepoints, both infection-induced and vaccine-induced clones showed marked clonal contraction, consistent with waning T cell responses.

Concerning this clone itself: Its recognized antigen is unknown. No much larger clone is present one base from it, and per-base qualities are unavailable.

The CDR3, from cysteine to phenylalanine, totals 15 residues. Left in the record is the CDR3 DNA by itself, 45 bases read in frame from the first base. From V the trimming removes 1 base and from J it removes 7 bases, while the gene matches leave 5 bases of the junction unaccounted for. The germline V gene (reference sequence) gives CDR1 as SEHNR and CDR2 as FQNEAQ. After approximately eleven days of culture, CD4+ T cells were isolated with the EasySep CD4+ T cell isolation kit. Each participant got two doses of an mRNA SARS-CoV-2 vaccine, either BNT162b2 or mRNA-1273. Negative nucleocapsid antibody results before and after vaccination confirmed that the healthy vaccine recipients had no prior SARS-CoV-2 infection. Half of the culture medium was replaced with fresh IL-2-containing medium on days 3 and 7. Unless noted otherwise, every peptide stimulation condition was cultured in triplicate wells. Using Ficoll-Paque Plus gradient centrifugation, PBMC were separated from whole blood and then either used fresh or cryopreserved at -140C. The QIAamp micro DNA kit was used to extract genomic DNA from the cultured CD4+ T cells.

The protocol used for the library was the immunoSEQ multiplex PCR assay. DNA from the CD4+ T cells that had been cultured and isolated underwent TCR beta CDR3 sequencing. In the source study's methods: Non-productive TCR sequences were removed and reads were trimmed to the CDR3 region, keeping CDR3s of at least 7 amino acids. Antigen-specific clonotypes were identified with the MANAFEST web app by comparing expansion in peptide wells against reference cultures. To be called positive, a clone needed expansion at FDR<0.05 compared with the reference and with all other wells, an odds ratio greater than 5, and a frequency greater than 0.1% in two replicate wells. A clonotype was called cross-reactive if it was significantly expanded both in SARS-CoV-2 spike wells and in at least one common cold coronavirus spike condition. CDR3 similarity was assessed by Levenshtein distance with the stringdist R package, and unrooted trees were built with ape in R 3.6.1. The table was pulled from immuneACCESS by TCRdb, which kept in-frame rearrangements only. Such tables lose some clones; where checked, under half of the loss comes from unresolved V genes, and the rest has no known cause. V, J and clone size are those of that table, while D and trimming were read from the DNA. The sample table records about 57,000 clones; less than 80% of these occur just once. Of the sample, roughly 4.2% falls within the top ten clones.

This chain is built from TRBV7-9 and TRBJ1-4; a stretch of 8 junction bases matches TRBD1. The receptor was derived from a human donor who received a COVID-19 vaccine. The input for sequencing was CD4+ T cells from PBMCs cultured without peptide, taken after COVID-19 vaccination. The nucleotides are TGTGCCAGCAGCTTAGAGACAGGGGCGACTGAAAAACTGTTTTTT. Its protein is CASSLETGATEKLFF.